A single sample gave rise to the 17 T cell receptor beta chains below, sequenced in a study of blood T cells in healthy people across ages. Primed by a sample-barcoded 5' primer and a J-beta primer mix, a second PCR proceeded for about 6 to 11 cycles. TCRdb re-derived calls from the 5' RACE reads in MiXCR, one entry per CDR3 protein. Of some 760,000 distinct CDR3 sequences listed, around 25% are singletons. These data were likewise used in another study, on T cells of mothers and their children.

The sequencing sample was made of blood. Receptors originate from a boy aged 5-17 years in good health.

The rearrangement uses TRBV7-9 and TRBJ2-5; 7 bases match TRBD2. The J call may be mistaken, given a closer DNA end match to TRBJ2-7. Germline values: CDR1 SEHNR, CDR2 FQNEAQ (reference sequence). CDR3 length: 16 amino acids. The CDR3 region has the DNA TGTGCCAGCAGCTTTTCCGCGGGGGACCTCTCCTACGAGCAGTACTTC. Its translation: CASSFSAGDLSYEQYF.

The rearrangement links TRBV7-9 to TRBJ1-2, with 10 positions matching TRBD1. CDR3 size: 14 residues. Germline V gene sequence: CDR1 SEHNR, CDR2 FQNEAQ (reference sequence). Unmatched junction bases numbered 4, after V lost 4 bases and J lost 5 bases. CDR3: CASSWDRGAYGYTF. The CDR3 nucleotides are TGTGCCAGCAGCTGGGACAGGGGCGCTTATGGCTACACCTTC. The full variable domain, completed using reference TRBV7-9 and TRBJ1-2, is DTGVSQNPRHKITKRGQNVTFRCDPISEHNRLYWYRQTLGQGPEFLTYFQNEAQLEKSRLLSDRFSAERPKGSFSTLEIQRTEQGDSAMYLCASSWDRGAYGYTFGSGTRLTVV.

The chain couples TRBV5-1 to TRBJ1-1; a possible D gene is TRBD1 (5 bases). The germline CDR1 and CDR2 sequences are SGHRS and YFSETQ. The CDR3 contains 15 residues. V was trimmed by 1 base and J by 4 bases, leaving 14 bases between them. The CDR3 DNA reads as TGCGCCAGCAGCTTGCCGGCAGGGCAGACCACTGAAGCTTTCTTT. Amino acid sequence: CASSLPAGQTTEAFF.

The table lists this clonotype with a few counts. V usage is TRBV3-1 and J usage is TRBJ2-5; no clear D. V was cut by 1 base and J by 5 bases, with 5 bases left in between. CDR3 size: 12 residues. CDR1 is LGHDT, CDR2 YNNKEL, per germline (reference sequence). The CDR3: CASSQATETQYF. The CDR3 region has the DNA TGTGCCAGCAGCCAAGCCACCGAGACCCAGTACTTC.

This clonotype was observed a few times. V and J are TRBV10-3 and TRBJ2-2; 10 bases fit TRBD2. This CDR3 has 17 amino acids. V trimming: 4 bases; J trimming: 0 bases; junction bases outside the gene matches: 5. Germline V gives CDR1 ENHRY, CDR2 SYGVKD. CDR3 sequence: CAISVLAGAPNTGELFF. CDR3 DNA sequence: TGTGCCATCAGTGTGCTAGCGGGGGCCCCGAACACCGGGGAGCTGTTTTTT.

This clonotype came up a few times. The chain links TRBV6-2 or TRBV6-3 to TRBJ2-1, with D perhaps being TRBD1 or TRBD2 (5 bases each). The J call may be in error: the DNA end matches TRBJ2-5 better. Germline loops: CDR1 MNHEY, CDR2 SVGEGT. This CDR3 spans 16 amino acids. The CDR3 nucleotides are TGTGCCAGCAGTTACTCGATAGCGCCCTCCGAAGGGGCCCAGTACTTC. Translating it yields CASSYSIAPSEGAQYF.

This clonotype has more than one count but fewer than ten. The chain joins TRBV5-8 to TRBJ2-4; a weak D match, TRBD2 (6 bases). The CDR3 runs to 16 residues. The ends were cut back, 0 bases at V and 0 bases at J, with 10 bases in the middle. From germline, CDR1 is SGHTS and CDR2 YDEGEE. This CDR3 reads CASSLDGGLAKNIQYF. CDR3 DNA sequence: TGTGCCAGCAGCTTGGACGGGGGATTAGCCAAAAACATTCAGTACTTC.

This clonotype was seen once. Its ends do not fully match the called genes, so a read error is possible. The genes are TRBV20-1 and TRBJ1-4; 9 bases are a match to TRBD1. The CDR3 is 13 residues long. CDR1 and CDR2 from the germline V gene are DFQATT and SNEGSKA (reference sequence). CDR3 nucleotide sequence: TGCAGAGCTAGAAAAACAGGGGGCGAAAAACTGTTTTTT. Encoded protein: CRARKTGGEKLFF.

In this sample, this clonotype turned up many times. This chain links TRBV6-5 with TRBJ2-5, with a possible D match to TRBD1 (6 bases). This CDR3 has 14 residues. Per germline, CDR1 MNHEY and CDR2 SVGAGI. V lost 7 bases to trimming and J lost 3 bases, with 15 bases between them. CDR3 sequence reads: CASTPTGDEETQYF. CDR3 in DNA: TGTGCCAGCACCCCGACAGGAGACGAAGAGACCCAGTACTTC.

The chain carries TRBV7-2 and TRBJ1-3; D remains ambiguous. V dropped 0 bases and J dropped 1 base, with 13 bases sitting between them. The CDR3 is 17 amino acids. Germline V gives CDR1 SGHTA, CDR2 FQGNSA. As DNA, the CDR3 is TGTGCCAGCAGCTTAGCGCGGAGCCCAGCATCTGGAAACACCATATATTTT. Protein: CASSLARSPASGNTIYF.

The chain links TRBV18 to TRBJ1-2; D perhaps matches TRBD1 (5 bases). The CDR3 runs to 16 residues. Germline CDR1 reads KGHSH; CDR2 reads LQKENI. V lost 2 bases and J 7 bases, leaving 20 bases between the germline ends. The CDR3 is CASSPDEGASFAGYTF. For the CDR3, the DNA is TGTGCCAGCTCACCAGACGAAGGGGCTAGCTTTGCTGGCTACACCTTC. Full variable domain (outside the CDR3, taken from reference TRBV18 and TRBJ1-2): NAGVMQNPRHLVRRRGQEARLRCSPMKGHSHVYWYRQLPEEGLKFMVYLQKENIIDESGMPKERFSAEFPKEGPSILRIQQVVRGDSAAYFCASSPDEGASFAGYTFGSGTRLTVV.

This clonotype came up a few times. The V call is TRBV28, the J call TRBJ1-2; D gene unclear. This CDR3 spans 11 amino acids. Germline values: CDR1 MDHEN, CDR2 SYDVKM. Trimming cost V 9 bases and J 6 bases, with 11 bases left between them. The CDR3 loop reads CASSGQNGYTF. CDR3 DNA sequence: TGTGCCAGTTCGGGCCAAAATGGCTACACCTTC.

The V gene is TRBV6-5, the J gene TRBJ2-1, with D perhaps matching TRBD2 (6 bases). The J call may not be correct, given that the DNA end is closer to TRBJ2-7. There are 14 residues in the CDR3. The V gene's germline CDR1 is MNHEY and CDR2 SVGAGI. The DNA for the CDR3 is TGTGCCAGCAGATCCCCCGGGAGACTCTACGAGCAGTACTTC. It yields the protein CASRSPGRLYEQYF.

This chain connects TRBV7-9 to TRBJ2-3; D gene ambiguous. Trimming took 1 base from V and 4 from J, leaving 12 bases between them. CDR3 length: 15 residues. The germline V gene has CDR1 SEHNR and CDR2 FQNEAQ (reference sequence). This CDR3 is CASSLEVGMADTQYF. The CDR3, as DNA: TGTGCCAGCAGCTTAGAGGTGGGGATGGCAGATACGCAGTATTTT.

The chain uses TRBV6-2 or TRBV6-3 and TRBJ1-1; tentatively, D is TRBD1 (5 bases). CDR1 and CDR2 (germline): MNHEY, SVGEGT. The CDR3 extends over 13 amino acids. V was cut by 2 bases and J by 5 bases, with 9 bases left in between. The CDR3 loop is CASSYGRETEAFF. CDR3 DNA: TGTGCCAGCAGTTACGGCAGGGAGACTGAAGCTTTCTTT.

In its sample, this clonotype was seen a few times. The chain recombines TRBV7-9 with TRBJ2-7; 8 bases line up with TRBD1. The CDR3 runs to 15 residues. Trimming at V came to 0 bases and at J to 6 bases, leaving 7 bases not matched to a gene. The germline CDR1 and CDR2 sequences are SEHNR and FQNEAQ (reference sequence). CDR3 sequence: CASSLAQGARIEQYF. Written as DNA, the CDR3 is TGTGCCAGCAGCTTAGCGCAGGGGGCGCGTATCGAGCAGTACTTC.

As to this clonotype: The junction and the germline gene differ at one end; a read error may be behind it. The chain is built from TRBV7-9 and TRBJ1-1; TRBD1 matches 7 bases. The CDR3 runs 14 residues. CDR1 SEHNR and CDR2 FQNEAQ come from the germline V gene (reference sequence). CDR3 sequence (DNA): TGTGCCAGCAGAACCAAGCCAGGGGGTTCCGAAGCTTCCTTT. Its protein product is CASRTKPGGSEASF.